This T cell receptor beta chain was recorded in a study of graft-versus-host responses after intestinal transplantation. Looking at the study overall: Recipients underwent multivisceral, liver-intestinal, or isolated intestinal transplants. Once they had received anti-thymocyte globulin induction, all recipients took tacrolimus and steroids for approximately three years. Study results and caveats: Recipient-marrow GvH clones were detected, some having first appeared in ileum or blood. With peak circulating GvH clone levels came an association with early post-transplant HvG declines.

Sequencing used immunoSEQ multiplex PCR; TCRdb keeps in-frame clones, though not all of them. The repertoire includes under 25,000 clones, around nine tenths of them detected once, and around 53% sits in the top ten. Germline lookup yields CDR1 MNHEY and CDR2 SMNVEV (reference sequence). J was trimmed by 6 bases and V by 4 bases; bases with no gene match: 5. CDR3 size: 15 residues. Notes on this clone: Its antigen is as yet unknown.

This receptor was identified in a human patient who received an intestinal transplant, so some T cells may come from the graft donor. The genes are TRBV27 and TRBJ2-2; TRBD1 aligns across 10 bases. The sequencing used bone marrow, collected approximately 120 days after transplant. The CDR3 DNA reads as TGTGCCAGCAGTTCCGGGACAGGGGCGGCCGGGGAGCTGTTTTTT. It is translated as CASSSGTGAAGELFF.